The present T cell receptor (beta chain) was sequenced within a study of beta chain features in type 1 diabetes. About the study: Age and gender were similar between patients and healthy donors, as were cell yields. Sorted cells examined across all samples numbered 85 million to 130 million.

The study reverse transcribed the entire isolated RNA, so it sequenced expressed TCRB transcripts. Sequencing used immunoSEQ multiplex PCR; TCRdb keeps in-frame clones, though not all of them. The sample has about 130,000 clones; around a tenth are singletons. The germline V and J ends were trimmed by 6 bases and 8 bases, with 11 bases remaining between them. Germline V gene lookup returns CDR1 DFQATT and CDR2 SNEGSKA (reference sequence). This CDR3 has 11 residues. This clone was counted only a few times. The sequenced material came from central memory CD4+ T cells from blood. The receptor was derived from a man in his late teens or twenties in good health. The chain joins TRBV20-1 to TRBJ1-3; D remains unclear. CDR3: CSAQHRDTIYF. CDR3 bases: TGCAGTGCCCAACACCGGGACACCATATATTTT.